Below, 30 T cell receptor beta chains from the same sample are listed, as sequenced in a study of cytomegalovirus exposure and HLA in healthy donors (TCRdb year 2017). The library was built by means of the immunoSEQ multiplex PCR assay. For the multiplex PCR, a mixture combining 60 forward primers for TCR Vbeta segments and 13 reverse primers for TCR Jbeta segments was used. TCRdb re-hosts the immuneACCESS table, in-frame sequences only. Its copies lack some clones; in the studies checked, an unresolved V gene accounts for under half of them, and the cause for the rest is not known. Here the sample has 60,000 or so clones; around 85% occur a single time. Over 1.5% of the sample is in the top ten clones. The specimen sequenced was PBMCs. These receptors all come from a middle-aged man in good health and CMV-seronegative.

The V gene is TRBV6-6, the J gene TRBJ1-2; a possible D gene is TRBD1 (6 bases). The length of the CDR3 is 13 residues. The ends were cut back, 6 bases at V and 8 bases at J, with 16 bases in the middle. From germline, CDR1 is MNHNY and CDR2 SVGAGI (reference sequence). In nucleotides, the CDR3 is TGTGCCAGCAGCCGGACAGACGAAGACGGCTACACCTTC. Its translation is CASSRTDEDGYTF.

The rearrangement uses TRBV11-3 and TRBJ2-3; 14 nucleotides line up with TRBD2. Germline trimming cut 5 bases from V and 0 bases from J; bases unmatched to any gene: 10. Looked up from germline, CDR1 is SGHNT and CDR2 is YENEEA. The CDR3 is 19 residues long. CDR3 residues: CASSGYTGTSGGSTDTQYF. For the CDR3, the DNA is TGTGCCAGCAGCGGATACACCGGGACTAGCGGGGGTAGCACAGATACGCAGTATTTT.

This rearrangement joins TRBV19 to TRBJ2-1; D is unclear. Germline V CDR1 and CDR2: LNHDA, SQIVND (reference sequence). This CDR3 region has 13 residues. V was shortened by 1 base and J by 6 bases, with 7 bases between the two germline ends. The CDR3 DNA is TGTGCCAGTAGTATAGTGAGATCCAATGAGCAGTTCTTC. This encodes CASSIVRSNEQFF.

The V and J genes are TRBV6-5 and TRBJ1-2, with D uncertain. The V gene lost 5 bases and the J gene lost 8 bases, with 21 bases spanning the gap. The CDR3 consists of 15 residues. In germline, CDR1 is MNHEY, CDR2 SVGAGI. CDR3 loop: CASSQTWTASGGYTF. In DNA form, the CDR3 reads TGTGCCAGCAGTCAGACTTGGACGGCTTCGGGGGGCTACACCTTC.

The V gene is TRBV11-2, the J gene TRBJ2-1; 11 nucleotides match TRBD2. CDR1 and CDR2 from the germline V gene are SGHAT and FQNNGV. This CDR3 has 15 residues. The V segment lost 6 bases and the J segment 6 bases; nucleotides outside the gene matches: 7. CDR3 loop: CASRVAGGLANEQFF. The CDR3 DNA follows: TGTGCCAGCAGGGTAGCGGGGGGGCTGGCCAATGAGCAGTTCTTC.

This chain links TRBV27 with TRBJ1-5, with D possibly TRBD1 on 6 matching bases. Germline lookup yields CDR1 MNHEY and CDR2 SMNVEV (reference sequence). Trimming removed 5 bases at V and 7 bases at J, with 15 bases between. This CDR3 has 14 amino acids. The CDR3 protein is CASSPSRGGQPQHF. In DNA form, the CDR3 reads TGTGCCAGCAGTCCATCGAGGGGGGGGCAGCCCCAGCATTTT.

This chain connects TRBV18 to TRBJ1-2, with D perhaps matching TRBD1 (5 bases). The V end lost 0 bases, the J end lost 7 bases, and 15 bases lay between the germline ends. Germline CDR1 reads KGHSH; CDR2 reads LQKENI. This CDR3 contains 15 residues. The CDR3 bases are TGTGCCAGCTCACCACCCCAAGCAGGGCCAAGTGGCTACACCTTC. This translates into CASSPPQAGPSGYTF.

This chain connects TRBV5-4 to TRBJ2-1; D not certain. This CDR3 is 11 amino acids long. Trimming left V 4 bases short and J 6 bases short, with 5 bases between. Germline V gene sequence: CDR1 SGHNT, CDR2 YYREEE (reference sequence). This CDR3 reads CASSLGNEQFF. The CDR3 DNA is TGTGCCAGCAGCCTAGGCAATGAGCAGTTCTTC.

This sequence joins TRBV7-6 and TRBJ2-1; 8 bases line up with TRBD2. The CDR3 covers 15 residues. CDR1 is SGHVS and CDR2 is FNYEAQ in the germline V gene. The V and J ends lost 7 bases and 4 bases, in that order; junction bases with no gene match: 9. CDR3 bases: TGTGCCAGCACTCATAATAGCGGGGCTTACAATGAGCAGTTCTTC. It translates to CASTHNSGAYNEQFF.

This chain uses TRBV5-4 with TRBJ2-3, with 7 bases fitting TRBD2. Germline V lookup: CDR1 SGHNT, CDR2 YYREEE (reference sequence). The CDR3 contains 16 residues. With V trimmed by 0 bases and J by 4 bases, 8 bases remained unmatched. CDR3 sequence: CASSLEAGRGADTQYF. The DNA for the CDR3 is TGTGCCAGCAGCTTGGAAGCGGGAAGAGGAGCAGATACGCAGTATTTT.

The chain recombines TRBV7-9 with TRBJ1-4, with 7 positions matching TRBD1. Germline V gene data show CDR1 as SEHNR and CDR2 as FQNEAQ (reference sequence). The CDR3 runs 13 residues. Trimming cost V 5 bases and J 7 bases; bases outside gene matches: 4. CDR3 DNA sequence: TGTGCCAGCAGCCGAGGGACAGTTGAAAAACTGTTTTTT. This translates into CASSRGTVEKLFF.

This chain uses TRBV15 with TRBJ1-6; 8 bases line up with TRBD1. The germline V gene has CDR1 LNHNV and CDR2 YYDKDF (reference sequence). This CDR3 is 18 amino acids long. Unmatched junction bases numbered 6, after V lost 0 bases and J lost 2 bases. CDR3 sequence (DNA): TGTGCCACCAGCAGAGACAGCAAACAGGGGGCCTATAATTCACCCCTCCACTTT. This codes for CATSRDSKQGAYNSPLHF.

CDR3 region: CASRMTANNEQFF. The CDR3, as DNA: TGTGCCAGCAGGATGACAGCGAACAATGAGCAGTTCTTC. The chain combines TRBV5-4 with TRBJ2-1, with D maybe TRBD1 (5 bases). Deletions cut 5 bases from V and 5 bases from J, with 11 bases between. This CDR3 has 13 residues. From germline, CDR1 is SGHNT and CDR2 YYREEE (reference sequence).

The J gene is TRBJ2-3, the V gene TRBV11-2; no definite D call. The CDR3 is 12 residues long. V was pared by 6 bases and J by 5 bases, with 9 bases between. Germline CDR1 reads SGHAT; CDR2 reads FQNNGV. The CDR3 bases are TGTGCCAGCAGAACAGTGGGAGATACGCAGTATTTT. Encoded protein: CASRTVGDTQYF.

This sequence joins TRBV5-5 and TRBJ1-5; 9 positions match TRBD1. V lost 3 bases, J lost 6 bases, and 16 bases stayed unmatched. The length of the CDR3 is 18 residues. The germline V gene encodes CDR1 SGHKS and CDR2 YYEKEE (reference sequence). This chain's CDR3 is CASSSLWRDRVISQPQHF. The CDR3, as DNA: TGTGCCAGCAGCTCACTTTGGAGGGACAGGGTGATTAGTCAGCCCCAGCATTTT.

CDR3 DNA: TGTGCCAGCAGCCCGACAGGGGCGGAGACCCAGTACTTC. Its protein is CASSPTGAETQYF. The chain combines TRBV11-2 with TRBJ2-5; 8 bases align to TRBD1. The V gene end was trimmed by 5 bases and the J gene end by 5 bases; junction bases not matched to a gene: 4. Germline V gene lookup returns CDR1 SGHAT and CDR2 FQNNGV. The CDR3 loop spans 13 amino acids. Full variable domain (rest looked up from reference TRBV11-2 and TRBJ2-5): EAGVAQSPRYKIIEKRQSVAFWCNPISGHATLYWYQQILGQGPKLLIQFQNNGVVDDSQLPKDRFSAERLKGVDSTLKIQPAKLEDSAVYLCASSPTGAETQYFGPGTRLLVL.

This chain joins TRBV5-6 and TRBJ2-3, with TRBD1 as a possible D gene (6 bases). V lost 2 bases and J 4 bases, leaving 8 bases between the germline ends. The CDR3 loop spans 13 amino acids. In germline, CDR1 is SGHDT, CDR2 YYEEEE. CDR3 sequence reads: CASSFQGSDTQYF. The CDR3 DNA follows: TGTGCCAGCAGCTTTCAGGGGTCAGATACGCAGTATTTT.

The chain recombines TRBV9 with TRBJ1-2; D gene unclear. The ends were cut back, 0 bases at V and 5 bases at J, with 14 bases in the middle. The CDR3 contains 15 residues. Germline V gives CDR1 SGDLS, CDR2 YYNGEE. The CDR3 here is CASSVAVTLTYGYTF. CDR3 coding DNA: TGTGCCAGCAGCGTAGCAGTGACACTGACATATGGCTACACCTTC.

J is TRBJ2-2 and V is TRBV7-3; 7 bases align to TRBD2. The trim removed 3 bases at V and 0 bases at J, leaving 7 bases unmatched. Germline V gives CDR1 SGHTA, CDR2 FQGTGA. CDR3 length equals 17 residues. The CDR3 protein is CASSFGTILSNTGELFF. For the CDR3, the DNA is TGTGCCAGCAGCTTCGGGACTATCCTCTCGAACACCGGGGAGCTGTTTTTT.

The J gene is TRBJ1-5, the V gene TRBV5-8, with unresolved D. Germline assignment: CDR1 SGHTS and CDR2 YDEGEE. The CDR3 covers 16 residues. With 0 bases removed from V and 1 base from J, the gap between germline ends came to 11 bases. This CDR3 reads CASSLGPQRSNQPQHF. In nucleotides, the CDR3 is TGTGCCAGCAGCTTGGGCCCCCAGCGAAGCAATCAGCCCCAGCATTTT.

The chain uses TRBV6-6 and TRBJ1-2, with TRBD1 identical over 12 bases. J lost 5 bases, V lost 6 bases, and 10 bases had no gene match. In germline, CDR1 is MNHNY, CDR2 SVGAGI (reference sequence). This CDR3 has 16 residues. CDR3 sequence: CASRLPGQGAGYGYTF. The CDR3 DNA follows: TGTGCCAGCAGATTACCGGGACAGGGGGCGGGGTATGGCTACACCTTC.

This clone appeared once. V gene TRBV7-9 combines with J gene TRBJ1-1; 7 nucleotides agree with TRBD1. The germline V gene encodes CDR1 SEHNR and CDR2 FQNEAQ (reference sequence). Trimming took 6 bases from V and 6 from J; bases not matched to a gene: 19. This CDR3 is 17 amino acids long. This CDR3 is CASRSNRGKYQYAEAFF. CDR3 bases: TGTGCCAGCAGATCAAACAGGGGAAAATACCAGTACGCTGAAGCTTTCTTT.

V is TRBV7-2 and J is TRBJ1-1; D perhaps matches TRBD1 (5 bases). The V gene lost 3 bases and the J gene lost 1 base, with 9 bases spanning the gap. This CDR3 is built from 14 residues. CDR1 SGHTA and CDR2 FQGNSA come from the germline V gene. The CDR3 sequence is CASSFTGKNTEAFF. The CDR3 DNA reads as TGTGCCAGCAGCTTCACAGGAAAGAACACTGAAGCTTTCTTT.

The V call is TRBV5-1, the J call TRBJ1-1; D ambiguous. There are 14 residues in the CDR3. The germline CDR1 and CDR2 sequences are SGHRS and YFSETQ. V dropped 0 bases and J dropped 3 bases, with 9 bases sitting between them. This CDR3 is CASSLAIGYTEAFF. For the CDR3, the DNA is TGCGCCAGCAGCTTGGCCATCGGGTACACTGAAGCTTTCTTT.

The chain carries TRBV11-3 and TRBJ1-1; D perhaps matches TRBD1 (5 bases). CDR1 SGHNT and CDR2 YENEEA come from the germline V gene. The CDR3 contains 19 residues. Trimming shortened V by 5 bases and J by 2 bases, and 27 bases separated the two germline ends. The DNA for the CDR3 is TGTGCCAGCAGCCCACGACAAAGGGGCGTGGGACTGAAAAACACTGAAGCTTTCTTT. Translating gives CASSPRQRGVGLKNTEAFF.

Points on this clone: In the same sample, other DNA sequences code for this CDR3. The chain employs TRBV30 and TRBJ1-6, with TRBD1 as a possible D gene (5 bases). The CDR3 spans 13 residues. Trimming shortened V by 5 bases and J by 4 bases, and 9 bases separated the two germline ends. Germline V CDR1 and CDR2: GTSNPN, SVGIG (reference sequence). CDR3 region: CAWQDSYNSPLHF. The CDR3 DNA reads as TGTGCCTGGCAAGACAGTTATAATTCACCCCTCCACTTT.

This clone appeared a single time. The rearrangement links TRBV28 to TRBJ2-3, with 7 positions matching TRBD1. The germline V gene encodes CDR1 MDHEN and CDR2 SYDVKM. V dropped 4 bases and J dropped 1; count of bases not matched to a gene: 11. This CDR3 spans 17 amino acids. The CDR3 sequence is CASSSSLGTVGTDTQYF. Here the CDR3 DNA reads TGTGCCAGCAGTTCAAGCCTAGGGACAGTGGGCACAGATACGCAGTATTTT.

The chain is built from TRBV18 and TRBJ1-1; 7 bases align to TRBD1. The germline V gene has CDR1 KGHSH and CDR2 LQKENI. V lost 2 bases and J lost 4; bases outside the gene matches: 4. The CDR3 contains 14 residues. The CDR3 nucleotides read TGTGCCAGCTCACCAGTATCAGGGGGCACTGAAGCTTTCTTT. This gives the protein CASSPVSGGTEAFF.

The DNA for the CDR3 is TGCGCCAGCGGGACTAGCGGGGGGGCCCGTGAAGATACGCAGTATTTT. As protein: CASGTSGGAREDTQYF. The rearrangement links TRBV4-3 to TRBJ2-3; 16 nucleotides agree with TRBD2. Germline V gene data show CDR1 as LGHNA and CDR2 as YSLEER. The CDR3 consists of 16 residues. The ends lost 8 bases at V and 5 bases at J; junction bases unmatched: 7.

The chain has TRBV4-1 and TRBJ1-5; D perhaps matches TRBD1 (5 bases). The ends were cut back, 4 bases at V and 0 bases at J, with 22 bases in the middle. Germline V lookup: CDR1 MGHRA, CDR2 YSYEKL. The CDR3 length is 19 residues. CDR3 in DNA: TGCGCCAGCAGCCCGTCCCCCCAGGTAGGGGCCTATAGCAATCAGCCCCAGCATTTT. Protein sequence: CASSPSPQVGAYSNQPQHF.